Listed below are T cell receptor beta chains from one sample, sequenced in a study of immune evolution from preneoplasia to lung adenocarcinoma. Repertoires were generated with immunoSEQ multiplex PCR, while TCRdb's copy carries only in-frame clones and drops some. The table records under 10,000 clones, 60% to 80% of them present only once. The sequenced material came from FFPE adjacent normal lung tissue. These receptors originate from a person in their sixties or seventies with lung adenocarcinoma. Each CDR3 is given with its conserved first and last residue. D genes are given only for firm matches. A clone size is listed for some rows: how often the clone was seen (once, few, many), or a class if it is expanded.

. | TRBJ1-2 | TRBV2 | few | TGTGCCAGCAGACAGGGTCGGGGAGGGGACTATGGCTACACCTTC | CASRQGRGGDYGYTF
. | TRBJ2-3 | TRBV7-2 | medium-sized | TGTGCCAGCAGCTTAGTTGGCGGACATGAACAGTATTTT | CASSLVGGHEQYF
. | TRBJ1-1 | TRBV18 | . | TGTGCCAGCTCACCACTGGGGGGTCGAGGTGGCACTGAAGCTTTCTTT | CASSPLGGRGGTEAFF
. | TRBJ2-1 | TRBV6-5 | . | TGTGCCAGCAGTCGCAGGGGCAGACCTTACAATGAGCAGTTCTTC | CASSRRGRPYNEQFF
. | TRBJ2-3 | TRBV5-1 | . | TGCGCCAGCAGCTTGGGAGGCCGGTCAGATACGCAGTATTTT | CASSLGGRSDTQYF
. | TRBJ2-3 | TRBV11-2 | once | TGTGCCAGCTGCTGGGGGGGCGCAGATACGCAGTATTTT | CASCWGGADTQYF
TRBD2 | TRBJ2-3 | TRBV9 | . | TGTGCCAGCAGCGTAACAACTAGCGGGGGGGGAGATACGCAGTATTTT | CASSVTTSGGGDTQYF
. | TRBJ2-3 | TRBV29-1 | . | TGCAGCGTTGTACTCACAGCAGATACGCAGTATTTT | CSVVLTADTQYF
. | TRBJ1-2 | TRBV7-8 | . | TGTGCCAGCAGCTTAGCTTATGGCACACTCTATGGCTACACCTTC | CASSLAYGTLYGYTF
TRBD1 | TRBJ2-1 | TRBV12-5 | . | TGTGCTAGTGGTTTAGGGACAGGGGGTAATGAGCAGTTCTTC | CASGLGTGGNEQFF
. | TRBJ2-1 | TRBV18 | . | TGTGCCAGCTCACCATTAGGGGGTCCCAATGAGCAGTTCTTC | CASSPLGGPNEQFF
TRBD1 | TRBJ1-1 | TRBV6-1 | . | TGTGCCAGCAGTACTCACAGGGGGAGTTACACTGAAGCTTTCTTT | CASSTHRGSYTEAFF
TRBD1 | TRBJ1-3 | TRBV4-1 | . | TGCGCCAGCAGCCCCCCCGACAGGGAAGGAAACACCATATATTTT | CASSPPDREGNTIYF
. | TRBJ1-1 | TRBV30 | medium-sized | TGTGCCTGGAGCCACGATAGGAACACTGAAGCTTTCTTT | CAWSHDRNTEAFF
TRBD2 | TRBJ2-7 | TRBV29-1 | . | TGCAGTTCTGAGCGGCTAGCGGGAAGTTACGAGCAGTACTTC | CSSERLAGSYEQYF
. | TRBJ2-2 | TRBV5-4 | . | TGTGCCAGCAGCTTGGGACCGGGGCGGAACACCGGGGAGCTGTTTTTT | CASSLGPGRNTGELFF
. | TRBJ1-1 | TRBV10-3 | . | TGTGCCATCAGTGATTATATAGGAACTGAAGCTTTCTTT | CAISDYIGTEAFF
. | TRBJ1-3 | TRBV30 | . | TGTGCCTGGAGTTCCTACATAAACACCATATATTTT | CAWSSYINTIYF
TRBD1 | TRBJ1-1 | TRBV6-5 | . | TGTGCCAGCAGGGGACAGGGACCGACTGAAGCTTTCTTT | CASRGQGPTEAFF
. | TRBJ1-6 | TRBV6-6 | . | TGTGCCAGCAGCACCAATTCACCCCTCCACTTT | CASSTNSPLHF
. | TRBJ2-2 | TRBV2 | . | TGTGCCAGCAGCCGGACAGTGAACACCGGGGAGCTGTTTTTT | CASSRTVNTGELFF
. | TRBJ2-4 | TRBV5-1 | . | TGCGCCAGCAGTAATGGCGGTTTAATAGCCAAAAACATTCAGTACTTC | CASSNGGLIAKNIQYF
TRBD1 | TRBJ1-1 | TRBV4-1 | . | TGCGCCAGCCGAATAACGGGGGACAGAAACACTGAAGCTTTCTTT | CASRITGDRNTEAFF
TRBD1 | TRBJ2-7 | TRBV29-1 | . | TGCAGCGTTATAGAGACAGGGTTCTACGAGCAGTACTTC | CSVIETGFYEQYF
. | TRBJ1-1 | TRBV7-9 | . | TGTGCCAGCGTCAGGATGAACACTGAAGCTTTCTTT | CASVRMNTEAFF
. | TRBJ1-1 | TRBV12-5 | . | TGTGCTAGTGGCTTAGGGCGGGGCACTGAAGCTTTCTTT | CASGLGRGTEAFF
TRBD2 | TRBJ2-5 | TRBV7-3 | . | TGTGCCAGCAGCTTAACTAGCGGGGGTTTTGAGACCCAGTACTTC | CASSLTSGGFETQYF
TRBD1 | TRBJ1-5 | TRBV28 | . | TGTGCCAGCAGTCGGACAGGGACCTCAAATCAGCCCCAGCATTTT | CASSRTGTSNQPQHF
. | TRBJ2-5 | TRBV5-1 | . | TGCGCCAGCAGCTTTGGTCCGACAGGCGCTCAAGAGACCCAGTACTTC | CASSFGPTGAQETQYF
. | TRBJ2-7 | TRBV28 | . | TGTGCCAGCAGTTTTTTCCCCGCCTCCTACGAGCAGTACTTC | CASSFFPASYEQYF
. | TRBJ2-5 | TRBV4-1 | few | TGCGCCAGCAGCCAAGAGGACCAAGAGACCCAGTACTTC | CASSQEDQETQYF
. | TRBJ2-1 | TRBV6-1 | . | TGTGCCAGCAGTGAATTGGACTACAATGAGCAGTTCTTC | CASSELDYNEQFF
TRBD2 | TRBJ2-1 | TRBV11-2 | . | TGTGCCAGCAGCTTAGGACTAGCGGGGTACAATGAGCAGTTCTTC | CASSLGLAGYNEQFF
. | TRBJ1-6 | TRBV30 | . | TGTGCCTGGAGTGTACTTATAAGTAATTCACCCCTCCACTTT | CAWSVLISNSPLHF
. | TRBJ1-1 | TRBV5-1 | . | TGCGCCAGCAGCTTGTCAGGATGGAACACTGAAGCTTTCTTT | CASSLSGWNTEAFF